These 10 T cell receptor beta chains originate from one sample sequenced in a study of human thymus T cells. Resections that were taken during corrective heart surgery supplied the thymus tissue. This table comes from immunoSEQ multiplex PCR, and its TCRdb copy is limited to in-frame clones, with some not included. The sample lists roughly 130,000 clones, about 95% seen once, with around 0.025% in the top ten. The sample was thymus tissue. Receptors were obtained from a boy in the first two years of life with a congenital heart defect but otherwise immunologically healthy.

The CDR3 spells CASRELKGDYGYTF. CDR3 bases: TGTGCCAGCAGGGAATTGAAGGGCGACTATGGCTACACCTTC. V and J are TRBV5-4 and TRBJ1-2; the D is unclear. Germline V gives CDR1 SGHNT, CDR2 YYREEE (reference sequence). Trimming shortened V by 5 bases and J by 3 bases, and 14 bases separated the two germline ends. The CDR3 is 14 amino acids.

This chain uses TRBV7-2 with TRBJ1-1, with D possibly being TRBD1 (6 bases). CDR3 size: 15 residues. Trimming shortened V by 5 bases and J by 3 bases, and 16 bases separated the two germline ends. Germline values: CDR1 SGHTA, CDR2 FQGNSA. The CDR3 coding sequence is TGTGCCAGCAGCCGTTCAGGGGATAGGGACACTGAAGCTTTCTTT. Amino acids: CASSRSGDRDTEAFF.

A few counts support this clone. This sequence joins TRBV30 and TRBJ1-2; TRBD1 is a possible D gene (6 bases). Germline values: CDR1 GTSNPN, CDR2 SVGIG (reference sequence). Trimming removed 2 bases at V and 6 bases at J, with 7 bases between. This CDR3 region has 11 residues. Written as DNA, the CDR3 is TGTGCCTGGAGTACAGGGAATGGCTACACCTTC. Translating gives CAWSTGNGYTF.

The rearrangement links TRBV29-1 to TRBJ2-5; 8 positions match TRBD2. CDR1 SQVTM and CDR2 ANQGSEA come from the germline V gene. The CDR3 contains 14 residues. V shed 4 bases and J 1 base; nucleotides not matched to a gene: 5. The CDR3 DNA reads TGCAGCGTTGGTGCTAGCGGGTCCCAAGAGACCCAGTACTTC. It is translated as CSVGASGSQETQYF.

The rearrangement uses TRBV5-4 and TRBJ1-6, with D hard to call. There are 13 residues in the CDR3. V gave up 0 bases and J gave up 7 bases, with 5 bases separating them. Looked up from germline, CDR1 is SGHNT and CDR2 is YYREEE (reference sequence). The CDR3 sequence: CASSLAFNSPLHF. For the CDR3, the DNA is TGTGCCAGCAGCTTGGCTTTCAATTCACCCCTCCACTTT.

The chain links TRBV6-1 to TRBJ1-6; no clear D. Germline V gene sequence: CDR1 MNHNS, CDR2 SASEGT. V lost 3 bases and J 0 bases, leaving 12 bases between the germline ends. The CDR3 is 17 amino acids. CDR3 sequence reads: CASSDGPQSSYNSPLHF. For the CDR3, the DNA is TGTGCCAGCAGTGATGGGCCCCAAAGCTCCTATAATTCACCCCTCCACTTT.

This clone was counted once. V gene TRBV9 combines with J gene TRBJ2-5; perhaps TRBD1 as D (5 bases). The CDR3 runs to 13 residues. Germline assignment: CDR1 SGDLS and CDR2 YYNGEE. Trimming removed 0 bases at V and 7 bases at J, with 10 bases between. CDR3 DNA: TGTGCCAGCAGCGTAGCAGGGAATGGGACCCAGTACTTC. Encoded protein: CASSVAGNGTQYF.

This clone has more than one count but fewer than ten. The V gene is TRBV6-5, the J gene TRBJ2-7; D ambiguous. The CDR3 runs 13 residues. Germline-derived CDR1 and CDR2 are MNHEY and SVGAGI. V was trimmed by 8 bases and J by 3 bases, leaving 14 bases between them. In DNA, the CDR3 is TGTGCCAGCGGGTGCCCAGAGAGCTACGAGCAGTACTTC. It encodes CASGCPESYEQYF.

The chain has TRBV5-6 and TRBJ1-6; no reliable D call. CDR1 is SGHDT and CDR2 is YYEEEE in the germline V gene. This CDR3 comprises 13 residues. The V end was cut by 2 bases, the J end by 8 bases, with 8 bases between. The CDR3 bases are TGTGCCAGCAGCTTTATTGGTGATTCACCCCTCCACTTT. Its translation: CASSFIGDSPLHF.

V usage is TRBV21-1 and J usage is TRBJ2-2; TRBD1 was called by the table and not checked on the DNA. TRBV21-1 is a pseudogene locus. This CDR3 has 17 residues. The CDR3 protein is CASSKASGTGGTGELFF. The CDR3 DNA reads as TGTGCCAGCAGCAAAGCCTCCGGGACAGGGGGGACCGGGGAGCTGTTTTTT.